The source of this T cell receptor (beta chain) is a study of CXCR3-negative and CXCR3-positive naive CD8 T cells. The TRB libraries of cDNA were built by UMI-labeled 5' RACE. For each CDR3 protein, TCRdb gives one entry from its re-call of the 5' RACE reads, without DNA. The table gives some 60,000 distinct CDR3 sequences; the top ten clones make up about 0.49% of it. There are 12 residues in the CDR3. Germline V gene lookup returns CDR1 SGHAT and CDR2 FQNNGV. Study-wide results and caveats: Each naive subset displayed comparably high diversity, whereas memory CD8+ cells displayed much lower diversity. More hydrophobic TRB CDR3s occurred in CXCR3-positive than in CXCR3-negative naive cells. The authors found comparable surface CD5 between naive subsets and inferred TCR strength from TRB CDR3 properties.

With regard to this clonotype: As yet, its antigen is unknown.

Those CD8+ T cells considered naive were CD45RO-CCR7+CD27+CD95-. The clonotype originates from a human donor in good health. Some clones in this sample may be carry-over from other donors' samples. The rearrangement joins TRBV11-2 to TRBJ2-7. Source material: naive CXCR3+ CD8+ T cells from blood. Specified subset: CD45RO-CCR7+CD27+CD95- naive CD8+ T cells expressing CXCR3 (TNR3+). CDR3 region: CASSPASYEQYF.